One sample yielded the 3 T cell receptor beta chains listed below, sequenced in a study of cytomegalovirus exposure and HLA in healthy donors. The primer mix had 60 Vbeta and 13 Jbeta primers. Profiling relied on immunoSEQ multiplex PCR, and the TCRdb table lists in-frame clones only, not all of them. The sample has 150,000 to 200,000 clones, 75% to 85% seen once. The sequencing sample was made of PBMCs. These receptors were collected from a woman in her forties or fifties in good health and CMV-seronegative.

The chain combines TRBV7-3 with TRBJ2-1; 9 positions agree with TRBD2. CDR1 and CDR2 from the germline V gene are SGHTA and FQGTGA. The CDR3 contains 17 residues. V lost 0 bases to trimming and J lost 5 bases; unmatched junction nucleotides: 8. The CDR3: CASSLTHSGSTDNEQFF. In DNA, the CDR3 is TGTGCCAGCAGCTTAACTCATAGCGGGAGCACGGACAATGAGCAGTTCTTC.

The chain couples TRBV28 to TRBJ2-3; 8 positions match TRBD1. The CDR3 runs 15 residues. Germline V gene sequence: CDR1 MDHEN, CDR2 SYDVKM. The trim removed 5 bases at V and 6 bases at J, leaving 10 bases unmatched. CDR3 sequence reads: CASSKTGERSDTQYF. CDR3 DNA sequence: TGTGCCAGCAGTAAGACAGGGGAACGTAGTGATACGCAGTATTTT.

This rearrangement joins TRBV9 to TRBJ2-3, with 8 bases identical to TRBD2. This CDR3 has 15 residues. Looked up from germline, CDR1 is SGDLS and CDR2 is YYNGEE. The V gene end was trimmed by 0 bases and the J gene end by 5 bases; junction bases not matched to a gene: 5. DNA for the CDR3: TGTGCCAGCAGCGTAGAAGGACTAGCAATAGATACGCAGTATTTT. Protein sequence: CASSVEGLAIDTQYF.